What follows are 18 T cell receptor beta chains derived from one specimen sequenced in a study of T cell responses to AZD1222 COVID-19 vaccine listed by TCRdb under 2021. The library was built by means of the immunoSEQ multiplex PCR assay. Not all clones reach the TCRdb copy of this immuneACCESS table, which keeps in-frame sequences only. Checked studies attribute under half of the gap to unresolved V genes and leave the rest unexplained. The sample table lists some 83,000 clones, about 82% of them with a count of one. The top ten clones comprise 8.7% of the sample. The time point label of this sample denotes: baseline before first vaccination. Material: peripheral blood, obtained on day 0 of AZD1222 vaccination. All receptors come from an adult in good health.

The chain employs TRBV9 and TRBJ1-5; possible D gene TRBD1, 5 bases. The CDR3 is made up of 15 amino acids. Germline V lookup: CDR1 SGDLS, CDR2 YYNGEE. Between the trimmed V and J ends, which lost 4 bases and 3 bases, there was a span of 14 bases. CDR3 sequence: CASSPSEGPNQPQHF. For the CDR3, the DNA is TGTGCCAGCAGCCCTTCCGAGGGACCCAATCAGCCCCAGCATTTT.

The rearrangement joins TRBV11-3 to TRBJ2-7; D unclear. CDR1 is SGHNT and CDR2 is YENEEA in the germline V gene. This CDR3 is 13 amino acids long. The V and J ends lost 1 base and 5 bases respectively, with 9 bases between them. The CDR3 is CASSLGGWDEQYF. CDR3 DNA: TGTGCCAGCAGCTTAGGGGGATGGGACGAGCAGTACTTC.

This clone turned up a few times. The V and J genes are TRBV27 and TRBJ1-6; D is possibly TRBD1 (6 bases). V was pared by 6 bases and J by 0 bases, with 12 bases between. This CDR3 contains 16 residues. The germline V gene encodes CDR1 MNHEY and CDR2 SMNVEV (reference sequence). The CDR3: CASRTQGFSYNSPLHF. The CDR3 DNA reads TGTGCCAGCAGGACACAGGGATTCTCCTATAATTCACCCCTCCACTTT.

The gene calls are TRBV4-1 and TRBJ2-5; perhaps TRBD1 as D (6 bases). CDR1 is MGHRA and CDR2 is YSYEKL in the germline V gene. The CDR3 length is 14 residues. V was shortened by 1 base and J by 2 bases, with 8 bases between the two germline ends. The CDR3 nucleotides are TGCGCCAGCAGCCAAGCAGGGGCACAAGAGACCCAGTACTTC. Amino acid sequence: CASSQAGAQETQYF.

This clone was counted between two and nine times. The CDR3 sequence: CASSPARGDSPLHF. The CDR3 DNA sequence: TGTGCCAGCAGTCCCGCGAGGGGGGATTCACCCCTCCACTTT. The gene calls are TRBV3-1 (or the pseudogene TRBV3-2) and TRBJ1-6; possible D gene TRBD1, 6 bases. Trimming removed 6 bases from V and 8 bases from J, with 14 bases in between. Per the germline V gene, CDR1 is LGHDT and CDR2 is YNNKEL (reference sequence). CDR3 length: 14 amino acids.

V is TRBV6-1 and J is TRBJ2-3; 9 nucleotides agree with TRBD1. The germline CDR1 and CDR2 sequences are MNHNS and SASEGT. This CDR3 is 16 amino acids long. Unmatched junction bases numbered 4, after V lost 3 bases and J lost 0 bases. CDR3 residues: CASSDPQGASTDTQYF. The CDR3 region has the DNA TGTGCCAGCAGTGACCCACAGGGGGCTAGCACAGATACGCAGTATTTT.

This clone was detected a few times. J is TRBJ2-5 and V is TRBV10-2; TRBD1 is a possible D gene (6 bases). With 8 bases removed from V and 5 bases from J, the gap between germline ends came to 21 bases. Looked up from germline, CDR1 is WSHSY and CDR2 is SAAADI. The CDR3 is 15 amino acids. CDR3 sequence: CASGRIQGARETQYF. The CDR3 DNA sequence: TGCGCCAGCGGTCGGATACAGGGTGCGCGGGAGACCCAGTACTTC.

This clone was found once. The rearrangement links TRBV5-1 to TRBJ1-4; tentative D call: TRBD1 (5 bases). Germline CDR1 is SGHRS and CDR2 is YFSETQ. V was pared by 4 bases and J by 7 bases, with 14 bases between. This CDR3 comprises 14 residues. The chain's CDR3 is CASSQIPGPEKLFF. Here the CDR3 DNA reads TGCGCCAGCAGCCAAATTCCGGGACCTGAAAAACTGTTTTTT.

V gene TRBV2 combines with J gene TRBJ2-5, with a weak D call TRBD1 (5 bases). This CDR3 contains 14 residues. Trimming removed 2 bases at V and 5 bases at J, with 12 bases between. The V gene's germline CDR1 is SNHLY and CDR2 FYNNEI. The CDR3 is CASSEPGLGETQYF. The CDR3 region has the DNA TGTGCCAGCAGTGAACCAGGGTTAGGGGAGACCCAGTACTTC. Supplemented by reference TRBV2 and TRBJ2-5, the full variable domain reads EPEVTQTPSHQVTQMGQEVILRCVPISNHLYFYWYRQILGQKVEFLVSFYNNEISEKSEIFDDQFSVERPDGSNFTLKIRSTKLEDSAMYFCASSEPGLGETQYFGPGTRLLVL.

V gene TRBV10-2 combines with J gene TRBJ1-5; perhaps TRBD1 as D (5 bases). CDR1 and CDR2 (germline): WSHSY, SAAADI. The V end lost 0 bases, the J end lost 3 bases, and 9 bases lay between the germline ends. There are 15 residues in the CDR3. The DNA of the CDR3 is TGCGCCAGCAGTGAGTCTGGGGGGGACAATCAGCCCCAGCATTTT. Its protein product is CASSESGGDNQPQHF.

V is TRBV4-1 and J is TRBJ2-1; 10 bases are a match to TRBD2. Germline V gives CDR1 MGHRA, CDR2 YSYEKL. CDR3 size: 14 residues. The J segment lost 9 bases and the V segment lost 4 bases, leaving 6 bases of the junction unmatched. DNA for the CDR3: TGCGCCAGCAGCCTCAGCGGGAGGGCCTCTGAGCAGTTCTTC. This encodes CASSLSGRASEQFF.

V and J are TRBV4-3 and TRBJ1-3; D is uncertain. Trimming took 0 bases from V and 4 from J, leaving 1 base between them. CDR1 is LGHNA and CDR2 is YSLEER in the germline V gene. This CDR3 is built from 12 residues. The CDR3 sequence is CASSQDGNTIYF. CDR3 DNA: TGCGCCAGCAGCCAAGACGGAAACACCATATATTTT.

This chain uses TRBV6-5 with TRBJ1-6; D gene ambiguous. Germline lookup yields CDR1 MNHEY and CDR2 SVGAGI. V lost 8 bases to trimming and J lost 0 bases, with 8 bases between them. This CDR3 is built from 14 residues. The CDR3 bases are TGTGCCAGCGTCTGGAGCTCCTATAATTCACCCCTCCACTTT. This sequence encodes CASVWSSYNSPLHF.

The V gene is TRBV28, the J gene TRBJ1-2; no clear D gene. CDR1 and CDR2 from the germline V gene are MDHEN and SYDVKM. The CDR3 contains 14 residues. V was cut by 5 bases and J by 2 bases, with 12 bases left in between. CDR3 sequence (DNA): TGTGCCAGCAGTCCCCCTGAATCGAACTATGGCTACACCTTC. Amino acid sequence: CASSPPESNYGYTF.

This clone was counted once. V usage is TRBV28 and J usage is TRBJ1-2; no definite D call. Germline loops: CDR1 MDHEN, CDR2 SYDVKM. The CDR3 extends over 14 amino acids. The V and J ends lost 3 bases and 2 bases respectively, with 10 bases between them. The CDR3 DNA is TGTGCCAGCAGTTTTGTGGGCCCAAACTATGGCTACACCTTC. Its translation: CASSFVGPNYGYTF.

The chain links TRBV5-1 to TRBJ2-7, with 14 bases lining up with TRBD2. Germline V gene sequence: CDR1 SGHRS, CDR2 YFSETQ. The CDR3 is made up of 17 amino acids. V shed 0 bases and J 0 bases; nucleotides not matched to a gene: 2. This CDR3 reads CASSLGLAGGFSYEQYF. The CDR3 nucleotides are TGCGCCAGCAGCTTGGGACTAGCGGGGGGGTTCTCCTACGAGCAGTACTTC. The full variable domain, in which reference TRBV5-1 and TRBJ2-7 provide the parts outside the CDR3, is KAGVTQTPRYLIKTRGQQVTLSCSPISGHRSVSWYQQTPGQGLQFLFEYFSETQRNKGNFPGRFSGRQFSNSRSEMNVSTLELGDSALYLCASSLGLAGGFSYEQYFGPGTRLTVT.

The V and J genes are TRBV5-4 and TRBJ2-3, with D unclear. The CDR3 has 12 amino acids. Per germline, CDR1 SGHNT and CDR2 YYREEE (reference sequence). V was shortened by 2 bases and J by 2 bases, with 3 bases between the two germline ends. The CDR3 region has the DNA TGTGCCAGCAGCTTAAACACAGATACGCAGTATTTT. Residues: CASSLNTDTQYF.

This clone showed up just a few times. This chain links TRBV19 with TRBJ1-1, with 9 bases identical to TRBD1. The CDR3 contains 14 residues. V lost 4 bases, J lost 1 base, and 1 base stayed unmatched. The germline V gene has CDR1 LNHDA and CDR2 SQIVND (reference sequence). The CDR3 nucleotides are TGTGCCAGTAGTAGGGACAGGGCGAACACTGAAGCTTTCTTT. Amino acid sequence: CASSRDRANTEAFF.